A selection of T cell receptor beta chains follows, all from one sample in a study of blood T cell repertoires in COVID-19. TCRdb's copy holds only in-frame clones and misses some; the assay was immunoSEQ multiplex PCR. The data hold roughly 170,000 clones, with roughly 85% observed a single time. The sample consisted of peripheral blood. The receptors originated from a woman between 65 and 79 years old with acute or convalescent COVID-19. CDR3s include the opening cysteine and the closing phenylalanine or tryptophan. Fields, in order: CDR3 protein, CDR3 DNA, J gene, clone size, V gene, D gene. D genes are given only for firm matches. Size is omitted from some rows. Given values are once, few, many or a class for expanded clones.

CATREGQGKIDTQYF,TGTGCCACCAGAGAGGGACAGGGGAAGATAGATACGCAGTATTTT,TRBJ2-3,once,TRBV24-1,TRBD1
CASSLESGANEKLFF,TGTGCCAGCAGCTTAGAGTCAGGGGCTAATGAAAAACTGTTTTTT,TRBJ1-4,NA,TRBV7-9,NA
CASRSKRDGFEQYF,TGTGCCAGCAGATCTAAGCGGGATGGTTTCGAGCAGTACTTC,TRBJ2-7,NA,TRBV5-8,TRBD2
CASRSMVANLPHGYTF,TGTGCCAGCAGATCGATGGTCGCTAACCTACCTCATGGCTACACCTTC,TRBJ1-2,NA,TRBV5-4,NA
CASSFGGNEQFF,TGTGCCAGCAGTTTCGGGGGCAATGAGCAGTTCTTC,TRBJ2-1,NA,TRBV12-3/TRBV12-4,NA
CASSTEGQLSNQPQHF,TGTGCCAGCAGCACTGAGGGACAGCTTAGCAATCAGCCCCAGCATTTT,TRBJ1-5,NA,TRBV2,TRBD1
CSASSGLVGTDEQYF,TGCAGTGCTAGTTCCGGGTTAGTGGGGACTGACGAGCAGTACTTC,TRBJ2-7,once,TRBV20-1,NA
CSADTGVGKYF,TGCAGTGCTGATACAGGGGTTGGAAAGTACTTC,TRBJ2-5,NA,TRBV20-1,TRBD1
CASRPLAGIYNEQFF,TGTGCCAGCAGACCCTTAGCGGGAATCTACAATGAGCAGTTCTTC,TRBJ2-1,NA,TRBV27,TRBD2
CASNTQGTNYGYTF,TGTGCCAGTAACACACAGGGGACTAACTATGGCTACACCTTC,TRBJ1-2,NA,TRBV19,TRBD1
CASSRDTSTYEQYF,TGTGCCAGCAGCCGAGACACTAGCACCTACGAGCAGTACTTC,TRBJ2-7,once,TRBV27,NA
CASSLGLAGVREQYF,TGTGCCAGCAGTTTAGGACTAGCGGGAGTTCGGGAGCAGTACTTC,TRBJ2-7,NA,TRBV6-6,TRBD2
CASSFGDYGYTF,TGTGCCAGCAGCTTCGGGGACTATGGCTACACCTTC,TRBJ1-2,NA,TRBV7-9,NA
CASSPRKVGNTEAFF,TGTGCCAGCTCACCACGTAAAGTCGGGAACACTGAAGCTTTCTTT,TRBJ1-1,NA,TRBV18,NA
CASSQDRGALGEKLFF,TGTGCCAGCAGCCAAGATCGAGGAGCTCTAGGTGAAAAACTGTTTTTT,TRBJ1-4,NA,TRBV3-1/TRBV3-2,NA
CASTKGGAYTQYF,TGCGCCAGCACCAAAGGGGGGGCGTATACGCAGTATTTT,TRBJ2-3,NA,TRBV23-1,NA
CASSTREGGAYGYTF,TGTGCCAGTAGTACCCGGGAGGGGGGCGCCTATGGCTACACCTTC,TRBJ1-2,NA,TRBV19,NA
CSAQAGLLAKNIQYF,TGCAGCGCCCAGGCAGGCCTCTTAGCCAAAAACATTCAGTACTTC,TRBJ2-4,NA,TRBV29-1,NA
CTSSPPGLLAGNTGELFF,TGCACCAGCAGCCCCCCTGGGCTACTAGCTGGGAACACCGGGGAGCTGTTTTTT,TRBJ2-2,NA,TRBV1,NA
CASSTRGGEVYEQYF,TGTGCCAGCAGTACCCGAGGCGGGGAAGTCTACGAGCAGTACTTC,TRBJ2-7,NA,TRBV6-5,NA
CATSLQGPGELFF,TGTGCCACCAGTCTTCAGGGGCCCGGGGAGCTGTTTTTT,TRBJ2-2,NA,TRBV24-1,NA
CASHYSGYNSPLHF,TGTGCCAGCCACTACTCGGGCTATAATTCACCCCTCCACTTT,TRBJ1-6,NA,TRBV28,NA
CASSLDGSSGNTIYF,TGCGCCAGCAGCTTGGATGGGAGCTCTGGAAACACCATATATTTT,TRBJ1-3,NA,TRBV5-1,NA
CASSLQIAGGQGEQYF,TGTGCCAGCTCACTACAAATAGCGGGAGGGCAGGGAGAGCAGTACTTC,TRBJ2-7,NA,TRBV18,TRBD2
CASSINAAGYTF,TGTGCCAGCAGCATCAACGCGGCTGGCTACACCTTC,TRBJ1-2,NA,TRBV5-6,NA
CASSPPGTSDNEQFF,TGTGCCAGCTCTCCCCCCGGGACTAGCGACAATGAGCAGTTCTTC,TRBJ2-1,NA,TRBV18,TRBD2
CASSIQGGHEQFF,TGTGCCAGCAGCATACAGGGGGGGCATGAGCAGTTCTTC,TRBJ2-1,NA,TRBV5-4,NA
CASSLNGGKETQYF,TGTGCCAGCAGCTTAAACGGGGGGAAAGAGACCCAGTACTTC,TRBJ2-5,once,TRBV7-3,TRBD2
CASSQEWGEPGTDTQYF,TGCGCCAGCAGCCAAGAGTGGGGGGAGCCCGGCACAGATACGCAGTATTTT,TRBJ2-3,NA,TRBV4-1,NA
CASSGTSGIEQFF,TGTGCCAGCAGTGGGACTAGCGGGATTGAGCAGTTCTTC,TRBJ2-1,NA,TRBV2,TRBD2
CASSYGAGPPADYGYTF,TGTGCCAGCAGTTATGGGGCCGGACCTCCCGCGGACTATGGCTACACCTTC,TRBJ1-2,NA,TRBV6-7,NA
CASSLAEDTEAFF,TGTGCCAGCAGCTTAGCGGAGGACACTGAAGCTTTCTTT,TRBJ1-1,NA,TRBV7-6,NA
CASSLSAGRSYNEQFF,TGTGCCAGCAGCTTAAGTGCGGGGCGCTCCTACAATGAGCAGTTCTTC,TRBJ2-1,NA,TRBV7-6,NA
CASGIGTGEETQYF,TGTGCCAGCGGGATCGGGACAGGGGAAGAGACCCAGTACTTC,TRBJ2-5,NA,TRBV6-5,TRBD1
CASSLAPGTGSTPLHF,TGTGCCAGCAGCTTGGCCCCCGGGACAGGGAGCACCCCTCTCCACTTT,TRBJ1-6,many,TRBV5-5,TRBD1
CAWSGTGNNEQFF,TGTGCCTGGAGTGGGACCGGGAACAATGAGCAGTTCTTC,TRBJ2-1,NA,TRBV30,NA
CASSPGQGSSPLHF,TGTGCCAGCAGCCCGGGACAGGGGAGTTCACCCCTCCACTTT,TRBJ1-6,NA,TRBV3-1/TRBV3-2,TRBD1
CASSLVGEAQFF,TGTGCCAGCAGCTTGGTGGGGGAGGCCCAGTTCTTC,TRBJ2-1,NA,TRBV5-4,NA
CASSFNRDFGYTF,TGTGCCAGCAGTTTCAACAGGGATTTTGGCTACACCTTC,TRBJ1-2,NA,TRBV12-3/TRBV12-4,NA
CASSLQDSSTDTQYF,TGTGCCAGCAGTCTACAGGATTCTAGCACAGATACGCAGTATTTT,TRBJ2-3,NA,TRBV27,NA
CASSKREGGTDTQYF,TGTGCCAGCAGCAAGCGGGAAGGGGGCACAGATACGCAGTATTTT,TRBJ2-3,NA,TRBV2,TRBD2
CASKVLAGGEQFF,TGTGCCAGCAAAGTTTTAGCGGGAGGTGAGCAGTTCTTC,TRBJ2-1,NA,TRBV6-6,TRBD2
CASSLAGLLNEKLFF,TGTGCCAGCAGCTTAGCCGGACTGCTTAATGAAAAACTGTTTTTT,TRBJ1-4,few,TRBV7-6,NA
CASSLGLVSFNEQYF,TGTGCCAGCAGCTTGGGACTAGTGAGTTTTAACGAGCAGTACTTC,TRBJ2-7,NA,TRBV7-3,TRBD2
CASSPRETQYF,TGTGCCAGCAGCCCCCGGGAGACCCAGTACTTC,TRBJ2-5,NA,TRBV7-2,NA
CASTNPPIDEAFF,TGTGCCAGCACAAACCCGCCAATAGATGAAGCTTTCTTT,TRBJ1-1,NA,TRBV2,NA
CASSLNGGSINEQFF,TGTGCCAGCAGCTTAAATGGCGGGAGCATCAATGAGCAGTTCTTC,TRBJ2-1,NA,TRBV7-3,TRBD2
CASRTIQGGQETQYF,TGTGCCAGCAGAACGATTCAGGGCGGACAAGAGACCCAGTACTTC,TRBJ2-5,NA,TRBV6-5,NA
CASSSQGADEQYF,TGCGCCAGCAGCTCACAGGGGGCGGACGAGCAGTACTTC,TRBJ2-7,NA,TRBV5-1,TRBD1
CASSVTQGTEAFF,TGTGCCAGCAGCGTAACACAGGGCACTGAAGCTTTCTTT,TRBJ1-1,NA,TRBV6-5,NA
CASSLLPSTMTAVKNIQYF,TGTGCCAGCAGCTTATTACCTTCTACTATGACAGCCGTAAAAAACATTCAGTACTTC,TRBJ2-4,NA,TRBV7-8,NA
CASSYGQGFYEQYF,TGCGCCAGCAGCTACGGACAGGGATTCTACGAGCAGTACTTC,TRBJ2-7,NA,TRBV5-1,TRBD1
CASSVGRGPREQFF,TGTGCCAGTAGTGTCGGGAGGGGACCACGGGAGCAGTTCTTC,TRBJ2-1,NA,TRBV19,TRBD2
CSVTGTGDTDTQYF,TGCAGCGTTACCGGGACAGGGGACACAGATACGCAGTATTTT,TRBJ2-3,NA,TRBV29-1,TRBD1